This TCR beta chain was sequenced during a study of persistence of HIV-infected CD4 T cells. With regard to this clone: Its antigen is still unknown.

Cells were stimulated with CMV-infected fibroblast lysates at 8.5 to 10 ug/mL. Memory cells lacking CD40L and CD69 with high CD45RO were sorted. Undetectable plasma HIV-1 RNA below 50 copies/mL lasted at least 4 years. Donors had CD4+ T cell counts above 400 cells/uL and were CMV-seropositive. The CDR3 covers 13 residues. V shed 2 bases and J 8 bases; nucleotides not matched to a gene: 1. Looked up from germline, CDR1 is KGHSH and CDR2 is LQKENI. This was the immunoSEQ version 4 assay in survey mode. The data were produced by immunoSEQ multiplex PCR, yet TCRdb's version contains in-frame clones alone and is incomplete. The repertoire holds more than 35,000 clones, around 80% seen once, with around 1.5% in the top ten.

The origin of this receptor is an adult man with HIV who was CMV-seropositive. The gene calls are TRBV18 and TRBJ2-1, with 9 bases lining up with TRBD1. The material sequenced was CD4+ T cells sorted from PBMCs after roughly 18-hour stimulation, taken from a patient who received antiretroviral therapy. The CDR3 nucleotides read TGTGCCAGCTCACCAAGGACAGGGGATGAGCAGTTCTTC. Its translation: CASSPRTGDEQFF.